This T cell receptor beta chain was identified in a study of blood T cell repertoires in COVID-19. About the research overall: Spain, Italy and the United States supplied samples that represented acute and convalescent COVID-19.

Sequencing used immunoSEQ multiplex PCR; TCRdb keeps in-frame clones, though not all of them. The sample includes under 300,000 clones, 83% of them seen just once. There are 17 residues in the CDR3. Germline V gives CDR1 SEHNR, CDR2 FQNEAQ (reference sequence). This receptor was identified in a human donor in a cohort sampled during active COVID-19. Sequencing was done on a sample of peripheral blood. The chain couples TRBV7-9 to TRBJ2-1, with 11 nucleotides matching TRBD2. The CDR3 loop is CARQASGGPSSYNEQFF. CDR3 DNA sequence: TGTGCTCGGCAGGCTAGCGGGGGGCCGAGCTCCTACAATGAGCAGTTCTTC.